This entry concerns a single T cell receptor (beta chain). This CDR3 spans 16 amino acids. Per the germline V gene, CDR1 is LNHDA and CDR2 is SQIVND (reference sequence). V lost 6 bases to trimming and J lost 4 bases; unmatched junction nucleotides: 6. Cohort allocation depended upon clinical history that participants reported. This sample was taken from a study of blood T cell repertoires in COVID-19. Profiled with immunoSEQ multiplex PCR; TCRdb holds only in-frame clones, not every one. The sample has 300,000 to 500,000 clones, approximately 87% seen once. V is TRBV19 and J is TRBJ2-1, with 13 bases fitting TRBD2. Sequenced: PBMCs or T cells enriched from blood (not recorded which). This clonotype originated in a woman aged 30 to 39 with acute COVID-19. The CDR3 DNA reads as TGTGCCAGTAGCCGGACTAGCGGGGGCCTTTACAATGAGCAGTTCTTC. It codes for CASSRTSGGLYNEQFF.